These 9 T cell receptor beta chains originate from one sample sequenced in a study of PD-1 blockade in classical Hodgkin lymphoma. Relapses following autologous stem cell transplantation were seen in all patients, with brentuximab vedotin exposure varying. Some clones are missing from TCRdb's copy, which holds only in-frame ones; the method was immunoSEQ multiplex PCR. The data show around 36,000 clones, around 87% seen once. Here the sequenced sample was peripheral blood mononuclear cells (PBMCs), taken at baseline. These TCRs come from a human donor with classical Hodgkin lymphoma.

The chain employs TRBV19 and TRBJ2-2, with 7 bases identical to TRBD1. Germline V gene data show CDR1 as LNHDA and CDR2 as SQIVND (reference sequence). Trimming removed 1 base from V and 3 bases from J; junction bases left unmatched: 8. The CDR3 has 17 residues. The CDR3 nucleotides read TGTGCCAGTAGTATAGCTAGAGGGGGCGTTTACACCGGGGAGCTGTTTTTT. Encoded protein: CASSIARGGVYTGELFF.

This clone came up a few times. CDR3 nucleotides: TGTGCCAGCAGTGATAGCTCCCTGGGGACTGAAGCTTTCTTT. It is translated as CASSDSSLGTEAFF. This rearrangement joins TRBV6-4 to TRBJ1-1, with unresolved D. The ends were cut back, 3 bases at V and 5 bases at J, with 13 bases in the middle. In germline, CDR1 is MRHNA, CDR2 SNTAGT. CDR3 length: 14 residues.

This clone was detected only a few times. The genes are TRBV6-4 and TRBJ2-7, with 8 bases aligning to TRBD2. This CDR3 region has 15 residues. With V trimmed by 2 bases and J by 3 bases, 6 bases remained unmatched. The germline V gene encodes CDR1 MRHNA and CDR2 SNTAGT. The CDR3 bases are TGTGCCAGCAGTGACCCGCGGGGGGTGGTCTACGAGCAGTACTTC. It codes for CASSDPRGVVYEQYF.

J is TRBJ1-1 and V is TRBV7-2, with D tentatively TRBD1 (6 bases). The CDR3 covers 15 residues. The germline V and J ends were trimmed by 1 base and 3 bases, with 12 bases remaining between them. CDR1 is SGHTA and CDR2 is FQGNSA in the germline V gene. For the CDR3, the DNA is TGTGCCAGCAGCTTAGAGGGGGGCGCGGACACTGAAGCTTTCTTT. This encodes CASSLEGGADTEAFF.

V is TRBV10-3 and J is TRBJ2-7; 8 nucleotides line up with TRBD1. There are 15 residues in the CDR3. Germline trimming cut 8 bases from V and 1 base from J; bases unmatched to any gene: 10. CDR1 ENHRY and CDR2 SYGVKD come from the germline V gene. For the CDR3, the DNA is TGTGCCATCGCCCCTAGCCGGGACAGGTCCTACGAGCAGTACTTC. Its protein product is CAIAPSRDRSYEQYF.

This sequence joins TRBV12-5 and TRBJ1-6, with TRBD1 identical over 7 bases. Unmatched junction bases numbered 8, after V lost 2 bases and J lost 4 bases. CDR1 and CDR2 from the germline V gene are LGHNT and FRNRAP. CDR3 length: 17 residues. Here the CDR3 DNA reads TGTGCTAGTGGTTTGACCCGACAGGGCGATTATAATTCACCCCTCCACTTT. Protein product: CASGLTRQGDYNSPLHF.

This clone has a single count. The CDR3 sequence: CASSRGQGSYNEQFF. DNA of the CDR3: TGTGCCAGCTCACGGGGACAGGGGTCCTACAATGAGCAGTTCTTC. J is TRBJ2-1 and V is TRBV18, with 10 bases that match TRBD1. The V gene end was trimmed by 4 bases and the J gene end by 1 base; junction bases not matched to a gene: 1. Germline CDR1 reads KGHSH; CDR2 reads LQKENI. The CDR3 contains 15 residues. Full variable domain (remainder filled in from reference TRBV18 and TRBJ2-1): NAGVMQNPRHLVRRRGQEARLRCSPMKGHSHVYWYRQLPEEGLKFMVYLQKENIIDESGMPKERFSAEFPKEGPSILRIQQVVRGDSAAYFCASSRGQGSYNEQFFGPGTRLTVL.

The rearrangement links TRBV5-4 to TRBJ2-1; 15 bases agree with TRBD2. The CDR3 runs to 17 residues. From germline, CDR1 is SGHNT and CDR2 YYREEE (reference sequence). V trimming: 4 bases; J trimming: 6 bases; junction bases outside the gene matches: 8. The CDR3 is CASSRGLAGGSGNEQFF. The CDR3 DNA sequence: TGTGCCAGCAGCCGTGGACTAGCGGGAGGGTCAGGCAATGAGCAGTTCTTC.

The chain carries TRBV27 and TRBJ2-3; 8 bases align to TRBD1. The J segment lost 6 bases and the V segment lost 3 bases, leaving 8 bases of the junction unmatched. The CDR3 sequence is 15 residues long. The germline CDR1 and CDR2 sequences are MNHEY and SMNVEV (reference sequence). The CDR3 loop is CASSLGQGARDTQYF. The DNA of the CDR3 is TGTGCCAGCAGTTTGGGGCAGGGGGCGCGGGATACGCAGTATTTT.